This record covers a single T cell receptor beta chain. This clonotype was counted at least ten times. The target of this receptor is not known. Base quality data are lacking; no much larger clone is found one base away. Ophthalmopathy patients were characterized by moderately to severely active disease, a Clinical Activity Score of at least 3, a NOSPECS grade of at least 4, and a disease duration under 3 months. Patients with other autoimmune diseases, uncontrolled infections, pregnancy or lactation were excluded. Clinical symptoms, serum thyroxine, TRAb, thyroid ultrasound and orbital computed tomography were used for diagnosis. Using Ficoll-Paque density gradient centrifugation, PBMCs were isolated from over 8.5 ml of fresh peripheral blood. Total RNA was extracted using Trizol reagent, and RNA quality was checked on an Agilent 2100 Bioanalyzer. The data belong to a study of Graves' ophthalmopathy and Graves' hyperthyroidism (dated 2018 in TCRdb). Broadly, across the study: Peripheral blood samples were taken at the time of initial diagnosis, before any treatment was given. The study used signatures of the TCR beta repertoire to tell Graves' ophthalmopathy apart from Graves' hyperthyroidism and to predict which patients would progress to ophthalmopathy. In total, some 130 blood samples were TCR-sequenced: some 43 ophthalmopathy, around 75 hyperthyroidism and some 17 hyperthyroidism-to-ophthalmopathy patients. To explore V-J signatures distinguishing ophthalmopathy from hyperthyroidism, a discovery set of more than 95 patients (about 41 ophthalmopathy, roughly 60 stable hyperthyroidism) was enrolled. An independent validation cohort comprised roughly 20 hyperthyroidism patients and some 16 patients who later progressed from hyperthyroidism to ophthalmopathy. In six or seven hyperthyroidism patients, the T-cell repertoires found in thyroid tissue were compared with those found in blood. Once sampling was done, hyperthyroidism patients were given methimazole at a starting dose of 30 mg daily, while ophthalmopathy patients were given high-dose intravenous methylprednisolone. For training and testing, the 100 or so patients in the discovery cohort were randomly divided in a 7:3 ratio.

For repertoire sequencing, the TCR beta CDR3 regions were amplified from RNA transcripts. The first round was an RT-PCR using HTBI primers with the Qiagen OneStep RT-PCR kit, and this first round was followed by a second-round multiplex PCR, then size selection and purification. Libraries were sequenced on an Illumina HiSeq2000 using paired-end 100 bp reads. Per the authors' processing: SOAPnuke was used to process the reads, removing any read that contained adapters or uncalled bases, had a mean Phred below 15, or lacked an exact match to the constant primer or identifier. High-quality paired reads were merged with COPE v1.2.5. Clonotypes were defined as unique nucleotide sequences and were aligned to IMGT TRB V, D and J references using MiTCR v1.1. The analysis was limited to V-J combinations with a frequency above 0.0001, which together covered more than 98% of repertoires. For each V-J combination, a TCR clonal expansion and chaos score was defined as the ratio of F50 clonal expansion to chaos observed in the TCRdist matrix. Features were reduced by Welch's t-statistics and random forest to around 13 V-J combinations, which fed a naive Bayes classifier. The similarity between thyroid and blood repertoires was quantified using the Morisita-Horn index. Clones were called with MiXCR by TCRdb after fastp trimmed the public reads at Q25, and only in-frame beta chains were retained. Duplicate CDR3 protein sequences are folded into a single record with the most common DNA and genes. For this entry, the V and J calls and clone size follow TCRdb and not the study's own pipeline. The sample records about 370,000 distinct CDR3 sequences, around 18% of which are singletons. 1.5% to 2% of the sample lies in the top ten.

CDR1 MNHEY and CDR2 SVGEGT were looked up in the germline V gene. The CDR3 spans 11 residues, from the cysteine through the phenylalanine. The entry retains the CDR3 DNA only, 33 bases that are in frame from base 1. V drops 8 bases and J drops 9 bases, leaving 11 bases in between. Findings and caveats that apply to the study as a whole: Sample size was not statistically predetermined, and group allocation was not concealed from the investigators. Most expanded thyroid clonotypes with a frequency above 0.001 also appeared in blood, which suggests that blood repertoires may reflect the immune response in the thyroid. In validation, the model predicted ophthalmopathy progression with less than 71% sensitivity and approximately 75% specificity; 12 predicted patients were CT-confirmed with GO in a median of approximately 6.5 months. The 13-signature model separated ophthalmopathy from stable hyperthyroidism with roughly 90% sensitivity and roughly 84% specificity in cross-validation, and 80%/75% in the test set.

The receptor comes from a woman between 18 and 29 years old with Graves' ophthalmopathy. Donor details come from another sample of the same person, matched by shared clones. The material sequenced was peripheral blood. The V and J genes are TRBV6-2 or TRBV6-3 and TRBJ1-5; no D gene can be assigned with confidence. The CDR3 corresponds to CASGLVLPQHF. The base sequence is TGTGCCAGCGGTTTAGTGCTGCCCCAGCATTTT.